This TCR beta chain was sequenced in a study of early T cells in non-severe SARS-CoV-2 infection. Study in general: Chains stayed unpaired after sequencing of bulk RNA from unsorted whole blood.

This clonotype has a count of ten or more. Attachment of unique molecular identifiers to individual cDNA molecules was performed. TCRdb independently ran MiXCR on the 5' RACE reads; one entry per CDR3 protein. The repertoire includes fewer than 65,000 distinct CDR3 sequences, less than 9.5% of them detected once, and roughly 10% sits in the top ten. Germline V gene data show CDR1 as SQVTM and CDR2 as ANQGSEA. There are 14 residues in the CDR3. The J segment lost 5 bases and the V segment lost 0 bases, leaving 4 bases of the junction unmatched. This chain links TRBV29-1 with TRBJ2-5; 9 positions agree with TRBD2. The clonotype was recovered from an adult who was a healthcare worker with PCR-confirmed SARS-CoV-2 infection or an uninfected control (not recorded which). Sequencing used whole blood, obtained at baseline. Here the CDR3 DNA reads TGCAGCGTTGAAGATGGCCTAGCGGGGGAGACCCAGTACTTC. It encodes CSVEDGLAGETQYF.